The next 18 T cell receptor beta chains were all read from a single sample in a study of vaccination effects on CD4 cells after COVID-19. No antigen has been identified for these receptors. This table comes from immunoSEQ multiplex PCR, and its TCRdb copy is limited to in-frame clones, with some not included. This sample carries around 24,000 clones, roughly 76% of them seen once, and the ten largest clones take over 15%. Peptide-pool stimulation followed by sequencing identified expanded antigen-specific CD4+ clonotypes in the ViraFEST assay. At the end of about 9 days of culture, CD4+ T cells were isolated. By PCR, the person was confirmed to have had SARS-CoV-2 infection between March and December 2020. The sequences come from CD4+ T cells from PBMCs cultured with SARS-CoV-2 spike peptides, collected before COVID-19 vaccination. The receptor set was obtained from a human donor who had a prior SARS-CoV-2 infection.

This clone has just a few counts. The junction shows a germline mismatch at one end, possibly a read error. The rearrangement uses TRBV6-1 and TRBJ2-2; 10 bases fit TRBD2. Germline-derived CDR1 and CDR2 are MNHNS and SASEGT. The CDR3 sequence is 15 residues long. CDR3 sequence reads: CASREAGGRTGELFF. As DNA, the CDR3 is TGTGCCAGCAGGGAAGCGGGGGGGCGAACCGGGGAGCTGTTTTTT.

CDR3 amino acids: CASSFGSRGQEETQYF. The CDR3 nucleotides are TGCGCCAGCAGCTTCGGTAGCAGGGGCCAGGAAGAGACCCAGTACTTC. This chain joins TRBV5-1 and TRBJ2-5, with a possible D match to TRBD1 (6 bases). The CDR3 has 16 residues. CDR1 and CDR2 from the germline V gene are SGHRS and YFSETQ. The ends were cut back, 2 bases at V and 3 bases at J, with 17 bases in the middle.

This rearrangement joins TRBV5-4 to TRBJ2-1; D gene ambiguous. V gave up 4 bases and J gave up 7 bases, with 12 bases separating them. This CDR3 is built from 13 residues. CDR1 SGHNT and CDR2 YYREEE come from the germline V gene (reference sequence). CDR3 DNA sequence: TGTGCCAGCAGCGCTTCTAGTCGGAATGAGCAGTTCTTC. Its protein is CASSASSRNEQFF.

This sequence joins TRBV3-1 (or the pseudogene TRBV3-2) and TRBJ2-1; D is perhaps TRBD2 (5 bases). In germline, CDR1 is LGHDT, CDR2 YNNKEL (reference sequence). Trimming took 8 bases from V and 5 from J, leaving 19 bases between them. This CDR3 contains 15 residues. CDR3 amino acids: CASGTWASGNNEQFF. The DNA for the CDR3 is TGTGCCAGCGGAACGTGGGCCAGCGGTAACAATGAGCAGTTCTTC.

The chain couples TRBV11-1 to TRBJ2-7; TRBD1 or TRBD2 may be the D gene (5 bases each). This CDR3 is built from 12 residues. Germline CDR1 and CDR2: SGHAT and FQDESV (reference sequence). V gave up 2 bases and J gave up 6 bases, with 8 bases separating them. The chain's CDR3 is CASSLPGSEQYF. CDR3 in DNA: TGTGCCAGCAGCTTACCAGGGAGCGAGCAGTACTTC.

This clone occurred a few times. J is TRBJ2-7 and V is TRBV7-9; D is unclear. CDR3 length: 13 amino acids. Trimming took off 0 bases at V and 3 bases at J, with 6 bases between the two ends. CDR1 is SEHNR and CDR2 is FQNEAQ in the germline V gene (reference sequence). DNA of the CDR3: TGTGCCAGCAGCTTAGCCGGAATCTACGAGCAGTACTTC. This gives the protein CASSLAGIYEQYF.

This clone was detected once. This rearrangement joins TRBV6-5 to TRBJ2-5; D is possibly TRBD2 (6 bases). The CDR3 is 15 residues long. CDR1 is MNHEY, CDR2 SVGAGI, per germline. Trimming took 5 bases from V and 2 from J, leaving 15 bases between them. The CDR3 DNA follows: TGTGCCAGCAGTCCGGGAGTGGTTACACAAGAGACCCAGTACTTC. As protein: CASSPGVVTQETQYF.

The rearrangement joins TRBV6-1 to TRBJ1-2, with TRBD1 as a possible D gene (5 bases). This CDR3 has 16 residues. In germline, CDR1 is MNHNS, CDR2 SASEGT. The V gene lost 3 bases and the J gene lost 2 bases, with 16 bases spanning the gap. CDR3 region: CASSDFGGRKNYGYTF. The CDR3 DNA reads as TGTGCCAGCAGTGACTTTGGGGGACGGAAAAACTATGGCTACACCTTC.

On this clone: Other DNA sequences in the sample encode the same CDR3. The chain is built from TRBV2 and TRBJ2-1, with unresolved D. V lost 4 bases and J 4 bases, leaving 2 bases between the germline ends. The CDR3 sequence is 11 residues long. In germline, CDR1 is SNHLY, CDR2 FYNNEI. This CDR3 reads CASSGYNEQFF. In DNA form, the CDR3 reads TGTGCCAGCAGTGGGTACAATGAGCAGTTCTTC.

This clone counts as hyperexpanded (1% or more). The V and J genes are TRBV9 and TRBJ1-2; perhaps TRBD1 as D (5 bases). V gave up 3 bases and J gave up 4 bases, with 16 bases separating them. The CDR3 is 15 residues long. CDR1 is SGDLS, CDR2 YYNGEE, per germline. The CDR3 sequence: CASSGKGREGYGYTF. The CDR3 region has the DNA TGTGCCAGCAGCGGCAAGGGCAGGGAGGGCTATGGCTACACCTTC.

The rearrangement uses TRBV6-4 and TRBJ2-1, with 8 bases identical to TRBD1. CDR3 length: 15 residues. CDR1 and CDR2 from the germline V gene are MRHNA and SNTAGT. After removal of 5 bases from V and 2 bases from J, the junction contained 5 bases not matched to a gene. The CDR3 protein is CASSRAGGAYNEQFF. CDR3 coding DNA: TGTGCCAGCAGTCGGGCAGGGGGCGCCTACAATGAGCAGTTCTTC.

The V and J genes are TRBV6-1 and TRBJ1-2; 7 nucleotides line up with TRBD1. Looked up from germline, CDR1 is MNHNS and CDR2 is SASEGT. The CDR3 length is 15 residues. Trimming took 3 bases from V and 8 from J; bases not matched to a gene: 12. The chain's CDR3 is CASSDHDRDGEGYTF. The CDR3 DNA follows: TGTGCCAGCAGTGACCATGACAGGGATGGTGAGGGCTACACCTTC.

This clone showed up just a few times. In DNA, the CDR3 is TGTGCCAGCAGCTTGGGGCCACCAGGGGATTCCACCGGGGAGCTGTTTTTT. The encoded protein is CASSLGPPGDSTGELFF. V is TRBV5-6 and J is TRBJ2-2, with D maybe TRBD1 (6 bases). Between the trimmed V and J ends, which lost 0 bases and 4 bases, there was a span of 16 bases. Germline-derived CDR1 and CDR2 are SGHDT and YYEEEE. The CDR3 is 17 residues long. The whole variable domain, filled in from reference TRBV5-6 and TRBJ2-2, reads DAGVTQSPTHLIKTRGQQVTLRCSPKSGHDTVSWYQQALGQGPQFIFQYYEEEERQRGNFPDRFSGHQFPNYSSELNVNALLLGDSALYLCASSLGPPGDSTGELFFGEGSRLTVL.

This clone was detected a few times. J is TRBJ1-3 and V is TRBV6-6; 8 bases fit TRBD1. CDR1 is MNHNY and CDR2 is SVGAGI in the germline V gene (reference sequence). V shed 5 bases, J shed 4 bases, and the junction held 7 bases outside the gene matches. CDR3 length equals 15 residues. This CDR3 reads CASSTQTGVGNTIYF. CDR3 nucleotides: TGTGCCAGCAGTACCCAGACAGGGGTCGGAAACACCATATATTTT.

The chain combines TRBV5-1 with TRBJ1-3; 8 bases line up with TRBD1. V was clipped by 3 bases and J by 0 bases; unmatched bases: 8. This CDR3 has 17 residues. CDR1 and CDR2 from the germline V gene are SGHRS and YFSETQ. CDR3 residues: CASSWGDRRTSGNTIYF. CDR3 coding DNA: TGCGCCAGCAGCTGGGGGGACAGGAGGACCTCTGGAAACACCATATATTTT. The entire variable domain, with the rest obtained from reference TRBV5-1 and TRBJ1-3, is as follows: KAGVTQTPRYLIKTRGQQVTLSCSPISGHRSVSWYQQTPGQGLQFLFEYFSETQRNKGNFPGRFSGRQFSNSRSEMNVSTLELGDSALYLCASSWGDRRTSGNTIYFGEGSWLTVV.

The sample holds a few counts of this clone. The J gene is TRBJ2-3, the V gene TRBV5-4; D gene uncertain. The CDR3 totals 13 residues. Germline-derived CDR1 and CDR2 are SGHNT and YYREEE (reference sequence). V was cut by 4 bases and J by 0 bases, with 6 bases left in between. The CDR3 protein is CASSRRSTDTQYF. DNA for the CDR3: TGTGCCAGCAGCCGCAGGAGCACAGATACGCAGTATTTT.

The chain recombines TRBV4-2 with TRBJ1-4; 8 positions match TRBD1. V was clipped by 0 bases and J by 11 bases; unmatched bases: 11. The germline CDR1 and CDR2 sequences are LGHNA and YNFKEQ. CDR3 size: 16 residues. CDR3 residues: CASSQDPRGRRGKLFF. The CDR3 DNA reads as TGTGCCAGCAGCCAAGATCCCAGGGGGCGTAGAGGGAAACTGTTTTTT.

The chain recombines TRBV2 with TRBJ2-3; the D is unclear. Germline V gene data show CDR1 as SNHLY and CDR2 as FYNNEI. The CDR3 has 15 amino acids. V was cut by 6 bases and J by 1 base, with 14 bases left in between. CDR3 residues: CASSPPAFGTDTQYF. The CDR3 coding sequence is TGTGCCAGCAGCCCTCCAGCCTTCGGCACAGATACGCAGTATTTT. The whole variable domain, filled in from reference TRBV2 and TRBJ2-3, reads EPEVTQTPSHQVTQMGQEVILRCVPISNHLYFYWYRQILGQKVEFLVSFYNNEISEKSEIFDDQFSVERPDGSNFTLKIRSTKLEDSAMYFCASSPPAFGTDTQYFGPGTRLTVL.